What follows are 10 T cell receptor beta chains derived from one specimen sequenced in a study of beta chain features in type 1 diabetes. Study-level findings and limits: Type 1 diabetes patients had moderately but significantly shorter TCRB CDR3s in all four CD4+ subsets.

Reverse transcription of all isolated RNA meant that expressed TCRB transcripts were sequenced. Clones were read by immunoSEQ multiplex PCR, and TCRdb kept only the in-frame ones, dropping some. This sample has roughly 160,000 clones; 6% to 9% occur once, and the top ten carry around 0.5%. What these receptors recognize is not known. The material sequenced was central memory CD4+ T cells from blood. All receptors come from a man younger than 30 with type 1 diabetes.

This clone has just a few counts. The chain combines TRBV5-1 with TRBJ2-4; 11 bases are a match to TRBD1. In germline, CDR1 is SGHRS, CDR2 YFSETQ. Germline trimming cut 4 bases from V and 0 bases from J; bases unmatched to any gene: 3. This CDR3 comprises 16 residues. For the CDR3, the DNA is TGCGCCAGCAGCCCGGGACAGGGGGTAGCCAAAAACATTCAGTACTTC. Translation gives CASSPGQGVAKNIQYF.

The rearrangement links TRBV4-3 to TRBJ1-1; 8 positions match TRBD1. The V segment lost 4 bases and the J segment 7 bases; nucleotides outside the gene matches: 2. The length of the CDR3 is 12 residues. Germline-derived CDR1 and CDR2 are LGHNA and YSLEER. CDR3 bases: TGCGCCAGCAGCCCCGGACAGGGTGAAGCTTTCTTT. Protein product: CASSPGQGEAFF.

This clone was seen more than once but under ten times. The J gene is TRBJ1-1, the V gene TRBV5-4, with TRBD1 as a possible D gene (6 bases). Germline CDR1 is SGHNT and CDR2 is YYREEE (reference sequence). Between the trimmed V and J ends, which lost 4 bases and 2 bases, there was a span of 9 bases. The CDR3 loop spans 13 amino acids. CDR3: CASSADRNTEAFF. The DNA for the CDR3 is TGTGCCAGCAGCGCGGACAGAAACACTGAAGCTTTCTTT.

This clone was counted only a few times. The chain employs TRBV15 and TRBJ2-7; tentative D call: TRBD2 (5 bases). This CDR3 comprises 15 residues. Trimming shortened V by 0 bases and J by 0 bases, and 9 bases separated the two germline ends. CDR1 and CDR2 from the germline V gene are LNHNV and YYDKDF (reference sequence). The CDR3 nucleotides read TGTGCCACCAGCAGAGATACTCGGGGCTCCTACGAGCAGTACTTC. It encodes CATSRDTRGSYEQYF.

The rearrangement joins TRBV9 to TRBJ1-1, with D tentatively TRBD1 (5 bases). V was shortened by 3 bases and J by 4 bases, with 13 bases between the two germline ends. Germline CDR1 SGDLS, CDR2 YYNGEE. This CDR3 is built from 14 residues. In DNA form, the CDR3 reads TGTGCCAGCAGCGCGGGACTTTTCGGCACTGAAGCTTTCTTT. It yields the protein CASSAGLFGTEAFF.

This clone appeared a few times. CDR3 loop: CASSLDRGGETQYF. Here the CDR3 DNA reads TGTGCCAGCAGCCTGGACAGGGGGGGAGAGACCCAGTACTTC. This rearrangement joins TRBV5-6 to TRBJ2-5; 10 nucleotides line up with TRBD1. Germline V gene lookup returns CDR1 SGHDT and CDR2 YYEEEE. V was pared by 4 bases and J by 4 bases, with 4 bases of the junction left unmatched. This CDR3 contains 14 residues.

The CDR3 nucleotides read TGTGCCAGCAGCTCCCGGGTTAGCGGGGGCACAGATACGCAGTATTTT. As protein: CASSSRVSGGTDTQYF. The chain carries TRBV4-2 and TRBJ2-3, with TRBD2 identical over 8 bases. The CDR3 runs 16 residues. CDR1 and CDR2 from the germline V gene are LGHNA and YNFKEQ. The V gene end was trimmed by 5 bases and the J gene end by 1 base; junction bases not matched to a gene: 8.

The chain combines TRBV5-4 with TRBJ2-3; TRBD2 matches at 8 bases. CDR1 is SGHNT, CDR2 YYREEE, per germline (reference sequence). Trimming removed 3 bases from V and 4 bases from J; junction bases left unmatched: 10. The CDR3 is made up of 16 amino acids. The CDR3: CASSSGGLTSADTQYF. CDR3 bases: TGTGCCAGCAGCTCGGGGGGATTGACTAGCGCAGATACGCAGTATTTT.

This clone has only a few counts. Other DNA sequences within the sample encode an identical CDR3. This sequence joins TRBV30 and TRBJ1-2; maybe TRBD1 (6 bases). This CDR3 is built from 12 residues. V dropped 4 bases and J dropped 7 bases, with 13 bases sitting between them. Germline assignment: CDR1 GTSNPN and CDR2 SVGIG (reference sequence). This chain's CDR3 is CAWTLGGGGYTF. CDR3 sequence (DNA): TGTGCCTGGACCTTAGGGGGGGGTGGCTACACCTTC.

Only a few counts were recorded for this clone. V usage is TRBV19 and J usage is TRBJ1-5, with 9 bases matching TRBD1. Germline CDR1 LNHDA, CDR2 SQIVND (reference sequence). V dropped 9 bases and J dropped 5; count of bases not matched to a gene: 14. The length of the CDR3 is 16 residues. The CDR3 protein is CASKGQGGRVHQPQHF. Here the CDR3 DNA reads TGTGCCAGCAAGGGACAGGGAGGACGTGTGCATCAGCCCCAGCATTTT.